A selection of T cell receptor beta chains follows, all from one sample in a study of cytomegalovirus exposure and HLA in healthy donors. Clones were sequenced by immunoSEQ multiplex PCR, and TCRdb holds only the in-frame ones, with some missing. The sample shows tens of thousands of clones, and 15% sits with its ten largest clones. Sequenced sample: PBMCs. All receptors come from a man aged 50 to 60 in good health and CMV-seropositive. Both conserved end residues are part of each CDR3. A D gene is named only where the DNA matches it firmly.

J gene	D gene	V gene	CDR3 protein	CDR3 DNA
TRBJ1-4	-	TRBV18	CASSPRQADEKLFF	TGTGCCAGCTCACCTCGACAAGCAGATGAAAAACTGTTTTTT
TRBJ1-5	-	TRBV11-3	CASSLPRFSISYSNQPQHF	TGTGCCAGCAGCTTACCGCGGTTCAGTATCTCTTATAGCAATCAGCCCCAGCATTTT
TRBJ1-5	-	TRBV28	CASSLEGWGVGPQPQHF	TGTGCCAGCAGTTTAGAGGGATGGGGGGTCGGTCCTCAGCCCCAGCATTTT
TRBJ1-5	TRBD1	TRBV29-1	CSVVVGTVSNQPQHF	TGCAGCGTTGTGGTCGGGACAGTTAGCAATCAGCCCCAGCATTTT
TRBJ2-5	-	TRBV11-2	CASSLVRWQETQYF	TGTGCCAGCAGCTTAGTGCGCTGGCAAGAGACCCAGTACTTC
TRBJ2-1	-	TRBV14	CASSPRGWGSYNEQFF	TGTGCCAGCAGCCCCCGGGGTTGGGGCTCCTACAATGAGCAGTTCTTC
TRBJ2-7	TRBD2	TRBV19	CASSIGTPSGRAYEQYF	TGTGCCAGTAGTATAGGAACGCCTAGCGGGAGGGCTTACGAGCAGTACTTC
TRBJ2-7	TRBD2	TRBV4-3	CASSQGSRTSHEQYF	TGCGCCAGCAGCCAAGGGTCGCGGACTAGCCACGAGCAGTACTTC
TRBJ1-1	-	TRBV4-3	CASSQELAFSEAFF	TGCGCCAGCAGCCAAGAGCTAGCCTTCTCTGAAGCTTTCTTT
TRBJ1-2	-	TRBV7-9	CASSLNGANYGYTF	TGTGCCAGCAGCTTAAACGGAGCTAACTATGGCTACACCTTC
TRBJ1-5	TRBD1	TRBV28	CASRGQVNQPQHF	TGTGCCAGCAGGGGACAGGTCAATCAGCCCCAGCATTTT
TRBJ2-2	-	TRBV10-3	CAIRRTGKNTGELFF	TGTGCCATCAGGCGCACAGGGAAGAACACCGGGGAGCTGTTTTTT
TRBJ2-1	TRBD1	TRBV4-3	CASSQTGGWNNEQFF	TGCGCCAGCAGCCAGACAGGGGGTTGGAACAATGAGCAGTTCTTC
TRBJ1-5	TRBD1	TRBV10-3	CAIASGQGLNQPQHF	TGTGCCATCGCTTCAGGACAGGGGCTTAATCAGCCCCAGCATTTT
TRBJ2-1	TRBD2	TRBV4-3	CASSQGTSGSYNEQFF	TGCGCCAGCAGCCAAGGGACTAGCGGGTCCTACAATGAGCAGTTCTTC
TRBJ1-3	TRBD1	TRBV2	CASRETDRGRNTIYF	TGTGCCAGCAGAGAAACCGACAGGGGACGAAACACCATATATTTT
TRBJ1-5	-	TRBV5-1	CASSPWTLDSNQPQHF	TGCGCCAGCAGCCCCTGGACATTGGATAGCAATCAGCCCCAGCATTTT
TRBJ2-2	-	TRBV9	CASRGDSPGELFF	TGTGCCAGCAGAGGGGACTCGCCCGGGGAGCTGTTTTTT
TRBJ1-2	TRBD1	TRBV30	CAWGRGSYGYTF	TGTGCCTGGGGCAGGGGGTCCTATGGCTACACCTTC
TRBJ1-4	TRBD1	TRBV28	CAERGQGPNEKLFF	TGTGCCGAGAGGGGACAGGGGCCTAATGAAAAACTGTTTTTT
TRBJ2-1	TRBD2	TRBV5-1	CASFGTSGYNEQFF	TGCGCCAGCTTTGGGACTAGCGGATACAATGAGCAGTTCTTC
TRBJ1-1	-	TRBV5-4	CASSLVPDSYTEAFF	TGTGCCAGCAGCTTGGTACCCGACAGTTATACTGAAGCTTTCTTT
TRBJ1-1	TRBD1	TRBV7-9	CASSLDHRGTEAFF	TGTGCCAGCAGCTTAGATCACAGGGGCACTGAAGCTTTCTTT
TRBJ1-1	-	TRBV7-3	CASSLTSGDTEAFF	TGTGCCAGCAGCTTAACTTCAGGGGACACTGAAGCTTTCTTT
TRBJ2-5	-	TRBV2	CASSGQGWGEMGETQYF	TGTGCCAGCAGTGGCCAAGGATGGGGGGAGATGGGTGAGACCCAGTACTTC
TRBJ1-2	-	TRBV7-9	CASSSRTAPNYGYTF	TGTGCCAGCAGCTCGCGGACAGCTCCTAACTATGGCTACACCTTC
TRBJ2-5	TRBD2	TRBV4-2	CASSRGGTTREETQYF	TGTGCCAGCAGCCGCGGAGGGACTACCCGGGAGGAGACCCAGTACTTC
TRBJ2-3	TRBD2	TRBV9	CASSPLAGTLQVTQYF	TGTGCCAGCAGCCCACTAGCGGGGACGCTCCAGGTTACGCAGTATTTT
TRBJ2-1	-	TRBV10-2	CASSLGSTDNEQFF	TGCGCCAGCAGTCTGGGCTCGACCGACAATGAGCAGTTCTTC
TRBJ2-2	-	TRBV7-9	CASSLWSGDTGELFF	TGTGCCAGCAGCCTTTGGTCCGGGGACACCGGGGAGCTGTTTTTT
TRBJ2-3	-	TRBV6-5	CASRLRKGTQYF	TGTGCCAGCAGGCTTCGGAAGGGGACGCAGTATTTT
TRBJ1-5	TRBD1	TRBV7-9	CASSGTGSQPQHF	TGTGCCAGCAGCGGGACAGGGAGTCAGCCCCAGCATTTT
TRBJ1-1	-	TRBV25-1	CASSPAVNTEAFF	TGTGCCAGCAGTCCAGCGGTGAACACTGAAGCTTTCTTT
TRBJ2-3	-	TRBV4-2	CASSQGATDTQYF	TGTGCCAGCAGCCAAGGAGCGACAGATACGCAGTATTTT
TRBJ2-5	-	TRBV9	CASSVASGVQETQYF	TGTGCCAGCAGCGTAGCGTCAGGGGTTCAAGAGACCCAGTACTTC
TRBJ2-7	TRBD2	TRBV5-6	CASSLEGLAGVKEQYF	TGTGCCAGCAGCTTGGAGGGACTAGCGGGAGTTAAGGAGCAGTACTTC
TRBJ2-1	-	TRBV9	CASSLGVSSGLYNEQFF	TGTGCCAGCAGCTTAGGAGTTAGTAGCGGACTCTACAATGAGCAGTTCTTC
TRBJ1-2	-	TRBV5-6	CASSLMSRNYGYTF	TGTGCCAGCAGCTTGATGTCGAGAAACTATGGCTACACCTTC
TRBJ1-5	-	TRBV7-8	CASAGSGQPQHF	TGTGCCAGTGCAGGGTCTGGCCAGCCCCAGCATTTT
TRBJ2-5	TRBD2	TRBV7-9	CAITPRLAGLQETQYF	TGTGCCATCACCCCCCGACTAGCGGGATTACAAGAGACCCAGTACTTC
TRBJ2-7	TRBD2	TRBV27	CASSLAGAGYEQYF	TGTGCCAGCAGTTTAGCGGGAGCAGGCTACGAGCAGTACTTC
TRBJ1-3	TRBD1	TRBV30	CARRAGTGTGNTIYF	TGTGCCCGCCGCGCCGGGACAGGGACTGGAAACACCATATATTTT
TRBJ2-2	-	TRBV11-2	CASSLGRVTGELFF	TGTGCCAGCAGCCTAGGGCGGGTCACCGGGGAGCTGTTTTTT
TRBJ1-1	-	TRBV5-1	CASSGLGPGLSFF	TGCGCCAGCAGCGGGCTGGGTCCAGGTTTATCTTTCTTT
TRBJ1-2	-	TRBV11-1	CASSHSDTTILYGYTF	TGTGCCAGCAGCCATTCCGACACGACCATTCTCTATGGCTACACCTTC
TRBJ1-4	TRBD1	TRBV5-4	CASSLTGSTNEKLFF	TGTGCCAGCAGTCTGACAGGGTCAACTAATGAAAAACTGTTTTTT
TRBJ1-1	-	TRBV15	CATSRDNSYDEAFF	TGTGCCACCAGCAGAGATAACAGCTACGACGAAGCTTTCTTT
TRBJ1-5	-	TRBV19	CASSILNRVDQPQHF	TGTGCCAGTAGTATCCTTAACAGGGTTGATCAGCCCCAGCATTTT
TRBJ1-4	-	TRBV7-9	CASSLGTGGEANEKLFF	TGTGCCAGCAGCTTGGGGACTGGGGGGGAGGCTAATGAAAAACTGTTTTTT
TRBJ1-4	-	TRBV18	CASSPSVGEGDEKLFF	TGTGCCAGCTCACCTTCCGTTGGGGAGGGGGATGAAAAACTGTTTTTT
TRBJ2-5	TRBD2	TRBV12-5	CASGSGLAGQETQYF	TGTGCTAGTGGCTCGGGACTAGCGGGGCAAGAGACCCAGTACTTC
TRBJ1-1	TRBD1	TRBV11-2	CASSLGRQGAEAFF	TGTGCCAGCAGCTTAGGTCGACAGGGAGCTGAAGCTTTCTTT
TRBJ2-3	-	TRBV7-3	CASSPLGASTDTQYF	TGTGCCAGCAGCCCCCTAGGGGCGAGCACAGATACGCAGTATTTT
TRBJ1-3	-	TRBV5-4	CASSQGTDVSGNTIYF	TGTGCCAGCAGCCAGGGGACGGATGTCTCTGGAAACACCATATATTTT